This TCR beta chain was sequenced for a study of shared clonotypes between healthy human individuals. Background on the study: Per donor, three plates held CD4 naive cells, three held CD4 memory, two held CD8 naive and one held CD8 memory.

Study results and limitations: Clonotype sharing among donors likely depends on sequencing depth.

Sequenced by immunoSEQ multiplex PCR; TCRdb stores in-frame clones only, minus some. This table holds roughly 1,500,000 clones, 98% found once. Germline CDR1 and CDR2: MNHEY and SMNVEV (reference sequence). The CDR3 extends over 15 amino acids. The ends lost 6 bases at V and 5 bases at J; junction bases unmatched: 9. A note on this clone: The antigen remains undetermined.

Sequencing was carried out using naive CD4+ T cells sorted from blood. The subset here: CD45RA+ positively selected. This chain links TRBV27 with TRBJ2-1; 8 positions match TRBD2. The TCR originated in a man aged 25-45 years in good health. The CDR3 loop is CASRGAGVPHNEQFF. The CDR3 DNA reads TGTGCCAGCAGGGGAGCGGGAGTGCCTCACAATGAGCAGTTCTTC.